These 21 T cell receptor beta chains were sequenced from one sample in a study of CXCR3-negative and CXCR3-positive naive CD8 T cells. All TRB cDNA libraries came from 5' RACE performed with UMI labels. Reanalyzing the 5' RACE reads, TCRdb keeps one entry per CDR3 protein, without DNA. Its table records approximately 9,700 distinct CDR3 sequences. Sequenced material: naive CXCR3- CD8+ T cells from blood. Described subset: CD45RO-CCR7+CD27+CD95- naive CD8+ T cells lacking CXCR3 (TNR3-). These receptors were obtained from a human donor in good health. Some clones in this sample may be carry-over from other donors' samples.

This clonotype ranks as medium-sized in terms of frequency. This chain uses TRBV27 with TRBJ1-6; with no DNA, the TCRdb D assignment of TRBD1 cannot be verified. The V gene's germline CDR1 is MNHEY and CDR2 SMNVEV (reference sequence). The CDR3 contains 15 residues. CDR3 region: CASSSPGQYNSPLHF.

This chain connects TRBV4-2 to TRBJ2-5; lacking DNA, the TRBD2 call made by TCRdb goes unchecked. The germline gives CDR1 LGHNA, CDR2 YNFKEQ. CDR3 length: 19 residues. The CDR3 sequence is CASSQDHRGSSGIYETQYF.

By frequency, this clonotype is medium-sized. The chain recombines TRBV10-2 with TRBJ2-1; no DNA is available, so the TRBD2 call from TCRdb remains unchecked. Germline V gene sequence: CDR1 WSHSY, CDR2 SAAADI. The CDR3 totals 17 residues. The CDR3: CASSGAGPKPSHNEQFF.

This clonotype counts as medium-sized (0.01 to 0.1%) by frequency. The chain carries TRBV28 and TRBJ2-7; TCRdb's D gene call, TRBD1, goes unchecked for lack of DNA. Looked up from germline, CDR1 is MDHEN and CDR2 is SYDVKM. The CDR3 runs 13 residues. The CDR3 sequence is CASRTDRYYEQYF. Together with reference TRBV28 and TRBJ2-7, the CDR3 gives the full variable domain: DVKVTQSSRYLVKRTGEKVFLECVQDMDHENMFWYRQDPGLGLRLIYFSYDVKMKEKGDIPEGYSVSREKKERFSLILESASTNQTSMYLCASRTDRYYEQYFGPGTRLTVT.

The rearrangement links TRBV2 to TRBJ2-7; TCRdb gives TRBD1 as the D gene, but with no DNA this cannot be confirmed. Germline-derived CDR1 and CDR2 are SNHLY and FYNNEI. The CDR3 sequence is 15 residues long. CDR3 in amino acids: CASSGLGQALYEQYF.

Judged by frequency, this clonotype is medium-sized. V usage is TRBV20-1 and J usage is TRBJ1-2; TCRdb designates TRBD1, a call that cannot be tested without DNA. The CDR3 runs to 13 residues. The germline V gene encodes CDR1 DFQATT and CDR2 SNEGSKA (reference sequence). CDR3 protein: CSARDRQGPGYTF.

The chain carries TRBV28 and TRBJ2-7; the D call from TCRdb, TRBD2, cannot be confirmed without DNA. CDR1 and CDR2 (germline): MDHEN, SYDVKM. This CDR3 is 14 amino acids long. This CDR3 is CASSFRLAGDEQYF.

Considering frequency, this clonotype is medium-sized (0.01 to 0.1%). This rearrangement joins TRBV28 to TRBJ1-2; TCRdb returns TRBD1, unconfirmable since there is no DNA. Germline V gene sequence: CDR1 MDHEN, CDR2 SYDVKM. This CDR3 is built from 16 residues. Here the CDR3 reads CASSLFEGSPVYGYTF.

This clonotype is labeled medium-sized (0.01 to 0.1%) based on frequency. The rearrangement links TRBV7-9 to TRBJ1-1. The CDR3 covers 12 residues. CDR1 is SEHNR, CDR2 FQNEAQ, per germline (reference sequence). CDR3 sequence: CASSPVLVEAFF.

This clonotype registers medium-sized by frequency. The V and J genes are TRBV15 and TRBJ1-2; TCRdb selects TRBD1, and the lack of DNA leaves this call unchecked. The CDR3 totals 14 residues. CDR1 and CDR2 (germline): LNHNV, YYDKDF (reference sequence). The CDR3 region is CATSTFGGNYGYTF.

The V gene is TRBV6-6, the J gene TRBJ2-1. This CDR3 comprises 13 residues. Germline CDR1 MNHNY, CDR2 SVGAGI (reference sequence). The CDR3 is CATGGSSYNEQFF.

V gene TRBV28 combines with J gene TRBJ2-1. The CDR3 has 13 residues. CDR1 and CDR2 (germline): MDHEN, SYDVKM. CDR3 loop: CASSLLDHNEQFF.

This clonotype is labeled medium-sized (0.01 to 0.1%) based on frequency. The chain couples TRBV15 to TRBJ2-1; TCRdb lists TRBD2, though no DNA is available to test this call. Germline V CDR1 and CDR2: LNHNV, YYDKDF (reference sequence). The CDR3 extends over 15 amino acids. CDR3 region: CATSGGLANYNEQFF.

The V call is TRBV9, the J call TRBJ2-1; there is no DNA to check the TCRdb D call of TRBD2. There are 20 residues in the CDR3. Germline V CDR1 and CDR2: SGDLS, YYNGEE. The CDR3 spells CASSVAGTSRIGSSYNEQFF.

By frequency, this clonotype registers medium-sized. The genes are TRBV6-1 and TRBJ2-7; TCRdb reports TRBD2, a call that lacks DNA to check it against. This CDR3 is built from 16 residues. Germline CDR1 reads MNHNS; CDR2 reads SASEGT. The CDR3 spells CASSVLAGGSSYEQYF.

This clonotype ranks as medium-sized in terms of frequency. CDR3 loop: CSVEGVLGPGEQFF. The rearrangement uses TRBV29-1 and TRBJ2-1; TCRdb selects TRBD2, and the lack of DNA leaves this call unchecked. This CDR3 is built from 14 residues. From germline, CDR1 is SQVTM and CDR2 ANQGSEA.

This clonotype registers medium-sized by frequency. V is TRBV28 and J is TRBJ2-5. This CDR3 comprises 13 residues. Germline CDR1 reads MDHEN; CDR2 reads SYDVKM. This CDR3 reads CASSSAWQETQYF.

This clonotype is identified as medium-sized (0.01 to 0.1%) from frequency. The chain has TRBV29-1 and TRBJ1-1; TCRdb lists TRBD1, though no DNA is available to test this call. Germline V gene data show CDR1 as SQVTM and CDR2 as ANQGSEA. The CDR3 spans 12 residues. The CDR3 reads CSGLWGDTEAFF.

The CDR3 spells CSAGQGNEQFF. This chain connects TRBV20-1 to TRBJ2-1; TCRdb picks TRBD1, but there is no DNA to check that call. Germline loops: CDR1 DFQATT, CDR2 SNEGSKA (reference sequence). The CDR3 runs 11 residues.

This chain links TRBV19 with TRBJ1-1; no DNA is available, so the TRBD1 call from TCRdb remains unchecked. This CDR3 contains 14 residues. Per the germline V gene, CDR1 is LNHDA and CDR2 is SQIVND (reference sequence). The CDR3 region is CASSTTGLVSEAFF.

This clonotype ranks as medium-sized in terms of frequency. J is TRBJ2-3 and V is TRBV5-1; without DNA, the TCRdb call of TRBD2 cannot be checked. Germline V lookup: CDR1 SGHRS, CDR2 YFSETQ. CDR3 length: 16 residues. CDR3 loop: CASSLDSGASTDTQYF.